This TCR beta chain was identified during a study of T cell responses to AZD1222 COVID-19 vaccine. Repertoires were generated with immunoSEQ multiplex PCR, while TCRdb's copy carries only in-frame clones and drops some. The sample records 250,000 to 300,000 clones, around 92% being singletons. With respect to this clone: Its specificity is unknown.

The CDR3 loop spans 13 amino acids. V lost 1 base, J lost 7 bases, and 7 bases lay in between. Germline CDR1 is KGHSH and CDR2 is LQKENI. Study-level results: Only 5 or 6 AZD1222 recipients were seropositive at baseline. Unmutated variant regions are reportedly the target of nearly half of TCRs that are spike-specific. After the peak T cell response, and only then, were repertoires sampled.

Sequenced here: peripheral blood, sampled 28 days after the second AZD1222 dose. This clonotype was obtained from an adult who received the AZD1222 COVID-19 vaccine. The chain links TRBV18 to TRBJ1-4; D unclear. The CDR3 DNA reads as TGTGCCAGCTCACCACGGGAGGGTGAAAAACTGTTTTTT. It is translated as CASSPREGEKLFF. Using reference TRBV18 and TRBJ1-4 for the parts outside the CDR3, the full variable domain is NAGVMQNPRHLVRRRGQEARLRCSPMKGHSHVYWYRQLPEEGLKFMVYLQKENIIDESGMPKERFSAEFPKEGPSILRIQQVVRGDSAAYFCASSPREGEKLFFGSGTQLSVL.